A selection of T cell receptor beta chains follows, all from one sample in a study of shared clonotypes between healthy human individuals. Profiled with immunoSEQ multiplex PCR; TCRdb holds only in-frame clones, not every one. The table has nearly 1,000,000 clones, 76% seen once. Material for sequencing was memory CD4+ T cells sorted from blood. Receptors originate from a man aged 18 to 30 in good health. CDR3s include the opening cysteine and the closing phenylalanine or tryptophan. D genes are given only for firm matches. Clone size is stated in some rows and not others, as once, few, many or a class when expanded.

>NA|TRBJ1-3|NA|TRBV18
TGTGCCAGCTCACCAGGCGGGACGGCTGGAAACACCATATATTTT
CASSPGGTAGNTIYF
>TRBD2|TRBJ2-1|NA|TRBV12-5
TGTGCTAGTGGTTTGGGCGGGAGGGCCTATACTGAGCAGTTCTTC
CASGLGGRAYTEQFF
>NA|TRBJ2-2|NA|TRBV5-4
TGTGCCAGCAGTCCTGGGCCCAGGGGTTGGACCGGGGAGCTGTTTTTT
CASSPGPRGWTGELFF
>TRBD2|TRBJ2-1|NA|TRBV6-4
TGTGCCAGCAGTGCCCTTGGGGGGGGTGAGCAGTTCTTC
CASSALGGGEQFF
>NA|TRBJ1-1|NA|TRBV30
TGTGCCTTAAGGGAGGGCCCGACTGAAGCTTTCTTT
CALREGPTEAFF
>TRBD1|TRBJ1-1|few|TRBV4-1
TGCGCCAGCAGCCGGCGACAGGGGGATCTCACTGAAGCTTTCTTT
CASSRRQGDLTEAFF
>NA|TRBJ2-3|NA|TRBV19
TGTGCCAGTAGTAGTACAGGATACACAGATACGCAGTATTTT
CASSSTGYTDTQYF
>TRBD2|TRBJ2-3|once|TRBV27
TGTGCCAGCAGTGCCCCCGGGACTAAAGATACGCAGTATTTT
CASSAPGTKDTQYF
>TRBD2|TRBJ2-7|NA|TRBV6-1
TGTGCCAGCAGTGAAGCGCGGGGGGGGTCGGAATACGAGCAGTACTTC
CASSEARGGSEYEQYF
>TRBD2|TRBJ2-1|NA|TRBV15
TGTGCCACCAGCAGAGATAGGACTAGCGGGAGGGCCGGGAATGAGCAGTTCTTC
CATSRDRTSGRAGNEQFF
>NA|TRBJ2-2|NA|TRBV6-5
TGTGCCAGCACCCAGCGGGCTTCAGGAGTCGGGGAGCTGTTTTTT
CASTQRASGVGELFF
>NA|TRBJ2-2|NA|TRBV7-3
TGTGCCAGCAGCTTAAGGCCGAACACCGGGGAGCTGTTTTTT
CASSLRPNTGELFF
>TRBD1|TRBJ2-2|few|TRBV30
TGTGCCTGGAGTCAGGGGGCCGGGGAGCTGTTTTTT
CAWSQGAGELFF
>NA|TRBJ2-3|NA|TRBV9
TGTGCCAGCAGCCTTAGGGGGGCTGGGGATACGCAGTATTTT
CASSLRGAGDTQYF
>NA|TRBJ1-1|NA|TRBV2
TGTGCCAGCATCGAGACCGCGAACACTGAAGCTTTCTTT
CASIETANTEAFF
>TRBD2|TRBJ2-1|NA|TRBV19
TGTGCCAGTAGTCCACGGACTAGCGGGTCCTACAATGAGCAGTTCTTC
CASSPRTSGSYNEQFF
>NA|TRBJ1-1|NA|TRBV14
TGTGCCAGCAGCCAAGACAGGAGAAACACTGAAGCTTTCTTT
CASSQDRRNTEAFF
>TRBD1|TRBJ1-1|NA|TRBV7-2
TGTGCCAGCAGGCGACAGGGAATTGAAGCTTTCTTT
CASRRQGIEAFF
>NA|TRBJ1-2|NA|TRBV19
TGTGCCAGTAGTACTACTCCGAATCCAACATTATATGGCTACACCTTC
CASSTTPNPTLYGYTF